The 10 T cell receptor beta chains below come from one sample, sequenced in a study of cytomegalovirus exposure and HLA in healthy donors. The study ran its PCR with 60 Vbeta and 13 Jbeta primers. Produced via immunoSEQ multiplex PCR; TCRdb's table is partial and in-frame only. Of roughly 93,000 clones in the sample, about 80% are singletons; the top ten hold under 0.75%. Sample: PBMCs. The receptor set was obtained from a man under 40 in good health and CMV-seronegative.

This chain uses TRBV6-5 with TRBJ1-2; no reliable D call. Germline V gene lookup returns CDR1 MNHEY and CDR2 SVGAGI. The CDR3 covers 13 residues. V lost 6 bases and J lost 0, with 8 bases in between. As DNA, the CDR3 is TGTGCCAGCAGGCGGTCAGCTAACTATGGCTACACCTTC. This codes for CASRRSANYGYTF.

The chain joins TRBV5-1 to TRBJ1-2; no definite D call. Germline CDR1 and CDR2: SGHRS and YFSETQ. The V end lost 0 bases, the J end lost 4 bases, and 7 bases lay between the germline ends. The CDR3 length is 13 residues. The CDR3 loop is CASSLDQAYGYTF. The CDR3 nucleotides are TGCGCCAGCAGCTTGGACCAGGCCTATGGCTACACCTTC.

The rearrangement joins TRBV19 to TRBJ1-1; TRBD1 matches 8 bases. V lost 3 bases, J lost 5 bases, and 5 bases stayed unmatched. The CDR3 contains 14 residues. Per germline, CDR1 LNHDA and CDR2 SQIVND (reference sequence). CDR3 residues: CASSIQGAGTEAFF. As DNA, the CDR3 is TGTGCCAGTAGTATCCAGGGGGCGGGTACTGAAGCTTTCTTT.

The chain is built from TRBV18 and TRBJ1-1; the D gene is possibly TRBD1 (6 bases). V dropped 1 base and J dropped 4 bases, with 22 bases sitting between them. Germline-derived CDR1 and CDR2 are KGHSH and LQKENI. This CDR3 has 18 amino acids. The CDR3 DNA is TGTGCCAGCTCACCACAGGGGTTACAGGGTCCGGGGAGCACTGAAGCTTTCTTT. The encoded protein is CASSPQGLQGPGSTEAFF.

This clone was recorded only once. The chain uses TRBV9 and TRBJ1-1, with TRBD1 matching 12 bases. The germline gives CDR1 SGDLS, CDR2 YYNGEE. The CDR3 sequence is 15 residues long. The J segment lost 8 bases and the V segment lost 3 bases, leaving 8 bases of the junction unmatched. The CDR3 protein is CASSEGTGGDREAFF. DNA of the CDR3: TGTGCCAGCAGCGAGGGGACAGGGGGCGACAGGGAAGCTTTCTTT.

CDR3: CASSMMSGTDTQYF. In nucleotides, the CDR3 is TGTGCCAGTAGTATGATGAGCGGCACAGATACGCAGTATTTT. The chain recombines TRBV19 with TRBJ2-3; D is unresolved. CDR1 and CDR2 (germline): LNHDA, SQIVND (reference sequence). V was clipped by 3 bases and J by 1 base, with 8 bases between them. The CDR3 spans 14 residues.

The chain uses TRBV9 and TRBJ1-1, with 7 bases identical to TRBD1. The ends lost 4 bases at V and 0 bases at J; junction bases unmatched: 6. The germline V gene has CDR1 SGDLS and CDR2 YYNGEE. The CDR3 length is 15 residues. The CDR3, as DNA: TGTGCCAGCAGCACTCGGACAGGACTGAACACTGAAGCTTTCTTT. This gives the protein CASSTRTGLNTEAFF.

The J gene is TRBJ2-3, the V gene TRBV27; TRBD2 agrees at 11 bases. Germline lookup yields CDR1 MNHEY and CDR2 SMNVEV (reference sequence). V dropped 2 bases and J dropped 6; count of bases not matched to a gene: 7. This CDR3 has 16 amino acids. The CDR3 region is CASSLRLAGGGDTQYF. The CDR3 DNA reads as TGTGCCAGCAGTTTAAGGCTAGCGGGAGGCGGGGATACGCAGTATTTT.

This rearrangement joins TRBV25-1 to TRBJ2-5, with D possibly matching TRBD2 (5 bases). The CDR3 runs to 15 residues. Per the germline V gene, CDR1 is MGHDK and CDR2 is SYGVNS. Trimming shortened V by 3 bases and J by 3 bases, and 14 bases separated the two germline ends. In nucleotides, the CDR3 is TGTGCCAGCAGTGATATCGGGATTCAAAAAGAGACCCAGTACTTC. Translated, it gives CASSDIGIQKETQYF.

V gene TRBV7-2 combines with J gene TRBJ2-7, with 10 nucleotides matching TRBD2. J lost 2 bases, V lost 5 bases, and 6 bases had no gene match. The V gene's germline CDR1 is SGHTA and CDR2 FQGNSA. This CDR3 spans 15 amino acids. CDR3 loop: CASSIRTSGPYEQYV. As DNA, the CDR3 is TGTGCCAGCAGCATAAGGACTAGCGGACCCTACGAGCAGTACGTC.